This T cell receptor (beta chain) originates from a study of OX40 agonist ivuxolimab in advanced cancers. Turning to the study itself: In this cohort, patients received ivuxolimab, an agonistic anti-OX40 (CD134) antibody. Ivuxolimab, which patients received intravenously every 2 weeks, was dosed at 0.01 to 10 mg/kg.

Study-wide points: Within 6 weeks, CD4+ and CD8+ blood T cells expanded clonally at 0.1 to 3.0 mg/kg. More expanded clones were found, on average, in CD8+ than in CD4+ T cells.

Clones were read by immunoSEQ multiplex PCR, and TCRdb kept only the in-frame ones, dropping some. Of around 56,000 clones in the sample, roughly 91% were seen once. As regards this clone: What it binds is not known.

The CDR3 is 14 residues long. V was pared by 0 bases and J by 0 bases, with 6 bases between. From germline, CDR1 is SGHRS and CDR2 YFSETQ. This chain links TRBV5-1 with TRBJ1-1; D perhaps matches TRBD1 (5 bases). This receptor was identified in an adult with an advanced solid tumor such as melanoma, head and neck, liver or kidney cancer. The sample here was CD4+ or CD8+ T cells sorted from blood, taken in a trial of the OX40 agonist ivuxolimab. The CDR3 here is CASSLADMNTEAFF. As DNA, the CDR3 is TGCGCCAGCAGCTTGGCGGACATGAACACTGAAGCTTTCTTT.